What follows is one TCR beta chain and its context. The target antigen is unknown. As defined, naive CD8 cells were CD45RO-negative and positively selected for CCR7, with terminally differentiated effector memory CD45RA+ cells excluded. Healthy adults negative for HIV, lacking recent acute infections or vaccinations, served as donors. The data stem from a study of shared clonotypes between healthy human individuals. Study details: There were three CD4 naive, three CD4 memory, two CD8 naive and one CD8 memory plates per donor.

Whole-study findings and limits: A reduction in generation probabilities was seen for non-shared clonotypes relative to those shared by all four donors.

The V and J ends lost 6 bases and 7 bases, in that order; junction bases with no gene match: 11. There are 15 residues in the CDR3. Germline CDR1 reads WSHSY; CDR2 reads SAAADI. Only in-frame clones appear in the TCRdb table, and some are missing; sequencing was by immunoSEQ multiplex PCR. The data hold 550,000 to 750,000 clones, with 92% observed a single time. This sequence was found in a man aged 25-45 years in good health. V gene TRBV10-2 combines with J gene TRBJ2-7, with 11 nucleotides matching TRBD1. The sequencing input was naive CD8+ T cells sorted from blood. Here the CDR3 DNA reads TGCGCCAGCAGACCTGGGACAGGGGGTCTCGAGGAGCAGTACTTC. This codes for CASRPGTGGLEEQYF.